A selection of T cell receptor beta chains follows, all from one sample in a study of T cells in lung cancer brain metastases. The data were produced by immunoSEQ multiplex PCR, yet TCRdb's version contains in-frame clones alone and is incomplete. The sample carries more than 2,500 clones, about 85% recorded once. Material: tumor tissue from the primary lung tumor. These receptors originate from a woman in her sixties or seventies with non-small cell lung cancer. The CDR3 runs from the conserved cysteine through the conserved F or W. A D gene is named only where the DNA matches it firmly. A row's size may be missing; if present it is once, few, many or a size class.

TRBJ1-2	NA	NA	TRBV6-4	TGTGCCAGCAGTCCCTCGGGGGCAGATGGCTACACCTTC	CASSPSGADGYTF
TRBJ2-1	NA	NA	TRBV5-1	TGCGCCAGCAGCTTAGGCAGCTCCTACAATGAGCAGTTCTTC	CASSLGSSYNEQFF
TRBJ2-1	few	NA	TRBV5-4	TGTGCCAGCAGCTTGGCCGGGACCCAGTCCTACAATGAGCAGTTCTTC	CASSLAGTQSYNEQFF
TRBJ2-7	NA	TRBD1	TRBV13	TGTGCCAGCAGCCCCAGGGGACAGGTGAACTCCTACGAGCAGTACTTC	CASSPRGQVNSYEQYF
TRBJ1-2	NA	NA	TRBV18	TGTGCCAGCTCACCAACACAAGAGGGGTCCGGGGGCTACACCTTC	CASSPTQEGSGGYTF
TRBJ1-2	once	TRBD1	TRBV9	TGTGCCAGCAGCGACGGACAGGGGGCAATTGGCTACACCTTC	CASSDGQGAIGYTF
TRBJ1-3	NA	NA	TRBV30	TGTGCCTGGAGGAGGGGCGGCTCTGGAAACACCATATATTTT	CAWRRGGSGNTIYF
TRBJ2-3	few	TRBD2	TRBV6-5	TGTGCCTCCGGGACTAGCGGCACAGATACGCAGTATTTT	CASGTSGTDTQYF
TRBJ2-7	NA	NA	TRBV10-2	TGCGCCAGCAGTGACCTAAGCTACGAGCAGTACTTC	CASSDLSYEQYF
TRBJ2-3	NA	TRBD1	TRBV6-6	TGTGCCAGCAGTAACGACCGGGACAGGGATACTGCGCAGTATTTT	CASSNDRDRDTAQYF
TRBJ1-5	NA	NA	TRBV7-8	TGTGCCAGCAGCTTACGCGTTAGCAATCAGCCCCAGCATTTT	CASSLRVSNQPQHF
TRBJ2-6	NA	NA	TRBV6-6	TGTGCCAGCAGTTACGATAGTTCTGGGGCCAACGTCCTGACTTTC	CASSYDSSGANVLTF
TRBJ2-5	NA	NA	TRBV5-1	TGCGCCAGCAGCTTGGCCAATTACCAAGAGACCCAGTACTTC	CASSLANYQETQYF
TRBJ2-5	few	TRBD1	TRBV11-2	TGTGCCAGCAGCTCCGGGACAGGGGGCGGGTTAGAGACCCAGTACTTC	CASSSGTGGGLETQYF
TRBJ2-7	NA	TRBD1	TRBV27	TGTGCCAGCAGGATACAGGGGAGCTCCTACGAGCAGTACTTC	CASRIQGSSYEQYF
TRBJ1-2	NA	NA	TRBV6-1	TGTGCCAGCAAAGGGAACACTTCTAACTATGGCTACACCTTC	CASKGNTSNYGYTF
TRBJ2-1	NA	NA	TRBV7-2	TGTGCCAGCTGGGCCGGGGCAGGGATCCATGAGCAGTTCTTC	CASWAGAGIHEQFF
TRBJ2-1	NA	TRBD2	TRBV29-1	TGCAGCGCTGCTCGGACTAGCGTCTACAATGAGCAGTTCTTC	CSAARTSVYNEQFF
TRBJ2-7	NA	NA	TRBV7-9	TGTGCCAGCAGCTTCGAGGGAGGATCCTACGAGCAGTACTTC	CASSFEGGSYEQYF
TRBJ1-2	NA	NA	TRBV4-2	TGTGCCAGCAGCCAAGAAAAAACGGGGGGCTACACCTTC	CASSQEKTGGYTF
TRBJ2-5	NA	NA	TRBV27	TGTGCCAGCAGTTCGAGTCTAGCGTGGGAGACCCAGTACTTC	CASSSSLAWETQYF
TRBJ1-1	NA	NA	TRBV5-8	TGTGCCAGCAGCTCACAGGGAGGAACTCGAGGAAACACTGAAGCTTTCTTT	CASSSQGGTRGNTEAFF
TRBJ1-4	NA	NA	TRBV30	TGTGCCTGGGGCCCGGGGGCGCCTAATGAAAAACTGTTTTTT	CAWGPGAPNEKLFF
TRBJ2-1	NA	TRBD2	TRBV5-6	TGTGCCAGCAGCTTGTATAGCGGGGCCTACAATGAGCAGTTCTTC	CASSLYSGAYNEQFF
TRBJ2-1	NA	NA	TRBV18	TGTGCCAGCTCACTTAGCGGATCCTCCTACAATGAGCAGTTCTTC	CASSLSGSSYNEQFF
TRBJ2-5	NA	NA	TRBV28	TGTGCCAGCAGTTTAAACAGGGTCCCGGAGACCCAGTACTTC	CASSLNRVPETQYF
TRBJ2-1	NA	NA	TRBV20-1	TGCAGGGGCGCGGACCACAATGAGCAGTTCTTC	CRGADHNEQFF
TRBJ1-1	NA	NA	TRBV7-9	TGTGCCAGCAGCCCCGAGGGTGTGACAACTGAAGCTTTCTTT	CASSPEGVTTEAFF
TRBJ1-1	NA	NA	TRBV18	TGTGCCAGCTCACCCCAATGGAACACTGAAGCTTTTTTT	CASSPQWNTEAFF
TRBJ2-6	NA	NA	TRBV19	TGTGCCAGTAGTATTGTCGGGGGAACGTCTTTCTCTGGGGCCAACGTCCTGACTTTC	CASSIVGGTSFSGANVLTF
TRBJ1-2	NA	NA	TRBV7-9	TGTGCCAGTTCGGACGGGTACTATGGCTACACCTTC	CASSDGYYGYTF
TRBJ2-4	NA	NA	TRBV6-5	TGTACCAGCAGTTACAAGGGTGGCATTCAGTACTTC	CTSSYKGGIQYF
TRBJ1-5	NA	NA	TRBV28	TGTGCCAGCAGTTTCTACCGTAGCAATCAGCCCCAGCATTTT	CASSFYRSNQPQHF
TRBJ2-1	NA	TRBD1	TRBV4-3	TGCGCCAGCAGCCGGGGACAGGGGCGGACCTACAATGAGCAGTTCTTC	CASSRGQGRTYNEQFF
TRBJ2-3	NA	NA	TRBV18	TGTGCCAGCTCACCCTATACGTCCCGCTCCGGATACACAGATACGCAGTATTTT	CASSPYTSRSGYTDTQYF
TRBJ1-3	NA	NA	TRBV14	TGTGCCAGCAGCCAAGGTGGAAACACCATATATTTT	CASSQGGNTIYF
TRBJ1-1	NA	NA	TRBV19	TGTGCCAGTAGTATTTTTACGAACACTGAAGCTTTCTTT	CASSIFTNTEAFF
TRBJ1-5	NA	NA	TRBV18	TGTGCCAGCTCATCGGGACGGGTAACCAATCAGCCCCAGCATTTT	CASSSGRVTNQPQHF
TRBJ2-3	once	NA	TRBV19	TGTGCCAGTAGTGAGAGGGTTTCAAACACAGATACGCAGTATTTT	CASSERVSNTDTQYF
TRBJ2-1	NA	NA	TRBV11-3	TGTGTCAGCAGCTTAGATGGAACTCTAGGCCAGTTCTTC	CVSSLDGTLGQFF
TRBJ2-7	NA	TRBD1	TRBV18	TGTGCCAGCTCACCACCTGGACAGGGGGCTGGCGAGCAGTACTTC	CASSPPGQGAGEQYF
TRBJ2-1	once	TRBD2	TRBV9	TGTGCCAGCAGCTTCACTGGCGGGAGTTCCTACAATGAGCAGTTCTTC	CASSFTGGSSYNEQFF